This record covers a single T cell receptor beta chain. The CDR3 regions of TCR beta were amplified from RNA transcripts. A set of HTBI primers served as the primers for a first-round RT-PCR of the TCR CDR3. TCRdb recomputed calls from the multiplex PCR reads with MiXCR, one row per CDR3 protein. The sample has approximately 400,000 distinct CDR3 sequences; 25% are singletons. This CDR3 has 13 residues. Trimming left V 7 bases short and J 3 bases short, with 13 bases between. Germline V gene data show CDR1 as SQVTM and CDR2 as ANQGSEA. The sample belongs to a study of T cells in Graves' hyperthyroidism and ophthalmopathy. Over 9 ml of fresh peripheral blood supplied the PBMCs.

The rearrangement links TRBV29-1 to TRBJ2-4; maybe TRBD2 (5 bases). Sequencing was carried out using blood. The origin of this receptor is a man in his fifties with Graves' hyperthyroidism. Here the CDR3 reads CSADPAGKNIQYF. The CDR3 bases are TGCAGCGCTGACCCCGCGGGCAAAAACATTCAGTACTTC.